The present T cell receptor (beta chain) was sequenced within a study of CD8 T cells in ankylosing spondylitis. Whole-study results and caveats: It was reported that disease-linked clones were significantly enriched in matched ankylosing spondylitis synovial fluid. Apparently characteristic of ankylosing spondylitis blood was a TCR beta motif (about eight highly homologous variants). The authors found the disease-linked clones to be CD8+ and relatively rare in peripheral blood.

This clonotype was picked up many times. Its matching antigen is unknown. Trimming removed 2 bases from V and 16 bases from J, with 12 bases in between. The CDR3 totals 11 residues. Per germline, CDR1 MDHEN and CDR2 SYDVKM. Library preparation for TCR beta used quantitative 5'-RACE with molecular barcodes. TCRdb called the 5' RACE reads again in MiXCR, with one record for every CDR3 protein. Of a few hundred thousand distinct CDR3 sequences listed, 7% to 9% are singletons. The source material was blood, either unsorted or a sorted T cell fraction (not recorded which). This rearrangement joins TRBV28 to TRBJ2-1; D remains unclear. The origin of this receptor is a male donor with ankylosing spondylitis. CDR3 nucleotide sequence: TGTGCCAGCAGTTTAACACGGATATCATTCTTC. Amino acid sequence: CASSLTRISFF.